This T cell receptor (beta chain) was identified during a study of CD4 T cells in relation to SARS-CoV-2 and coronaviruses. Overall study findings and caveats: No donor gave both pre-pandemic and post-infection samples. SARS-CoV-2-driven expansion was significantly weaker in crossreactive than monoreactive clones.

CDR3 length: 15 residues. CDR1 SNHLY and CDR2 FYNNEI come from the germline V gene. The unexposed donors gave CD4+ T cells in about 2011-2019, prior to COVID-19. Uncultured naive and memory CD4+ T cells supplied DNA for deep TCR-beta sequencing. Measured with immunoSEQ multiplex PCR; TCRdb has only the in-frame clones, and not every one. Of about 59,000 clones in the sample, approximately 90% are singletons; the top ten hold roughly 1.4%. A note on this clone: The antigen is unknown. One end of the junction is discordant with germline, which a read error may explain. The sample carries other DNA sequences with the same CDR3.

The sample consisted of memory CD4+ T cells from PBMCs. The receptor's source is a human donor in good health. The rearrangement links TRBV2 to TRBJ2-7, with 10 bases aligning to TRBD1. CDR3 nucleotides: TGTGCCAGCAGTCTAACCGGGACAGGGGAACACGAGCAGTACTTT. Translation gives CASSLTGTGEHEQYF.